These T cell receptor beta chains were read from a single sample in a study of response to subunit inactivated influenza vaccine. MiXCR, run by TCRdb on the RT-PCR reads, gives a single entry per CDR3 protein. The table records around 570,000 distinct CDR3 sequences, 11% of them present only once. The same specimen was also included in a second study, on T cells expressing NK-cell markers.

The sample here was PBMCs from blood, taken on the day of vaccination. The receptors were sampled from a man in his fifties or sixties who received an inactivated influenza vaccine. Each CDR3 is given with its conserved first and last residue. The D gene is left open where the match is weak. Some rows mark clone size as missing; the rest say once, few, many or name a class of expanded clone.

d_call,v_call,j_call,clone_size,cdr3_nt,cdr3_aa
TRBD2,TRBV20-1,TRBJ2-3,few,TGCAGTGCTAGAATAGCGGGGGTTGCAGATACGCAGTATTTT,CSARIAGVADTQYF
NA,TRBV3-1,TRBJ1-5,NA,TGTGCCAGCACGCCGGGTCAGCCCCAGCATTTT,CASTPGQPQHF
NA,TRBV5-5,TRBJ1-6,many,TGTGCCAGCAGCTTGGTCTATACCGGCCCTGGGAATTCACCCCTCCACTTT,CASSLVYTGPGNSPLHF
NA,TRBV6-5,TRBJ1-1,NA,TGTGCCAGCAGTTACTATCCGGGACGGTTGGACACTGAAGCTTTCTTT,CASSYYPGRLDTEAFF
NA,TRBV13,TRBJ2-5,many,TGTGCCAGCAGCTCGGACCAAGAGACCCAGTACTTC,CASSSDQETQYF
NA,TRBV7-9,TRBJ2-5,many,TGTGCCAGCAGCTTAGCGCCACAGGGTCTGGAGACCCAGTACTTC,CASSLAPQGLETQYF
NA,TRBV20-1,TRBJ2-7,few,TGCAGTGCTAGGTCAGACGAGCAGTACTTC,CSARSDEQYF
NA,TRBV4-2,TRBJ2-2,NA,TGTGCCAGCAGCCACCTGGGTCCGGGGAACACCGGGGAGCTGTTTTTT,CASSHLGPGNTGELFF
NA,TRBV12-3/TRBV12-4,TRBJ1-4,many,TGTGCCAGCAGGTTCCCGAATGAAAAACTGTTTTTT,CASRFPNEKLFF
NA,TRBV12-3/TRBV12-4,TRBJ2-5,NA,TGTGCCAGCAGTTTGGACGGCAGGGGTAGCGAGACCCAGTACTTC,CASSLDGRGSETQYF
NA,TRBV4-1,TRBJ1-5,NA,TGCGCCAGCAGCCAAGGAGGGCCTAGGTGGCCCCAGCATTTT,CASSQGGPRWPQHF
NA,TRBV7-9,TRBJ2-7,many,TGCGCCAGCAGCTTGGACTACGAGCAGTACTTC,CASSLDYEQYF
NA,TRBV20-1,TRBJ2-7,few,TGCAGTGCGAGGGACCCCCAGTTGGACGAGCAGTACTTC,CSARDPQLDEQYF
TRBD2,TRBV20-1,TRBJ2-7,many,TGCAGTGCTAGAGATTTTGGGCTAGCGGGGGGCCCCTCCTACGAGCAGTACTTC,CSARDFGLAGGPSYEQYF
TRBD2,TRBV4-1,TRBJ2-5,few,TGCGCCAGCAGCCAATTTTCCCCAGCGGGGGGGGGAGAGACCCAGTACTTC,CASSQFSPAGGGETQYF
NA,TRBV4-3,TRBJ2-3,NA,TGCGCCAGCAGCCAAGCGGGAGTACGCACAGATACGCAGTATTTT,CASSQAGVRTDTQYF
NA,TRBV28,TRBJ2-1,many,TGTGCCAGCAGACCTTCGAAGACAGGTTTCGTCAATGAGCAGTTCTTC,CASRPSKTGFVNEQFF
TRBD2,TRBV29-1,TRBJ2-1,NA,TGCAGCGCTAGCGGGGGTCTAACCTACAATGAGCAGTTCTTC,CSASGGLTYNEQFF
TRBD2,TRBV6-1,TRBJ2-1,few,TGTGCCAGCAGACCGTCAACCTGGGGGGGGTCCACCGACAATGAGCAGTTCTTC,CASRPSTWGGSTDNEQFF